The 26 T cell receptor beta chains reported below all come from one sample, sequenced in a study of OX40 agonist ivuxolimab in advanced cancers. This table comes from immunoSEQ multiplex PCR, and its TCRdb copy is limited to in-frame clones, with some not included. This sample carries about 77,000 clones, around 87% of them seen once, and the ten largest clones take roughly 6.3%. The sample was CD4+ or CD8+ T cells sorted from blood, taken in a trial of the OX40 agonist ivuxolimab. The receptor source for this set is an adult with an advanced solid tumor such as melanoma, head and neck, liver or kidney cancer.

This rearrangement joins TRBV10-1 to TRBJ1-5; the D gene is possibly TRBD1 (6 bases). The CDR3 runs to 14 residues. Trimming took off 0 bases at V and 6 bases at J, with 9 bases between the two ends. Germline CDR1 WNHNN, CDR2 SYGVQD (reference sequence). CDR3 loop: CASSESQGSQPQHF. In nucleotides, the CDR3 is TGCGCCAGCAGTGAGTCGCAGGGGAGTCAGCCCCAGCATTTT.

The V and J genes are TRBV2 and TRBJ2-7; D gene unclear. V was pared by 3 bases and J by 3 bases, with 3 bases between. The CDR3 totals 11 residues. Germline V lookup: CDR1 SNHLY, CDR2 FYNNEI. The CDR3 here is CASSDNYEQYF. CDR3 DNA sequence: TGTGCCAGCAGTGATAACTACGAGCAGTACTTC. Based on the CDR3 plus reference TRBV2 and TRBJ2-7, the full variable domain is EPEVTQTPSHQVTQMGQEVILRCVPISNHLYFYWYRQILGQKVEFLVSFYNNEISEKSEIFDDQFSVERPDGSNFTLKIRSTKLEDSAMYFCASSDNYEQYFGPGTRLTVT.

This chain connects TRBV19 to TRBJ1-6; TRBD1 aligns across 8 bases. Germline values: CDR1 LNHDA, CDR2 SQIVND (reference sequence). With V trimmed by 5 bases and J by 9 bases, 12 bases remained unmatched. The CDR3 is made up of 16 amino acids. The CDR3 DNA sequence: TGTGCCAGTAGTCCGAGGACAGGGTTTAACGGTTCACCCCTCCACTTT. This gives the protein CASSPRTGFNGSPLHF. The whole variable domain, filled in from reference TRBV19 and TRBJ1-6, reads DGGITQSPKYLFRKEGQNVTLSCEQNLNHDAMYWYRQDPGQGLRLIYYSQIVNDFQKGDIAEGYSVSREKKESFPLTVTSAQKNPTAFYLCASSPRTGFNGSPLHFGNGTRLTVT.

The chain couples TRBV7-9 to TRBJ1-1, with 8 bases lining up with TRBD1. The CDR3 extends over 16 amino acids. J lost 4 bases, V lost 4 bases, and 11 bases had no gene match. From germline, CDR1 is SEHNR and CDR2 FQNEAQ (reference sequence). The chain's CDR3 is CASSSSGTGASTEAFF. For the CDR3, the DNA is TGTGCCAGCAGCTCCTCCGGGACAGGCGCGAGCACTGAAGCTTTCTTT.

V usage is TRBV19 and J usage is TRBJ1-2, with D perhaps TRBD1 (5 bases). V lost 1 base, J lost 2 bases, and 14 bases lay in between. CDR1 is LNHDA and CDR2 is SQIVND in the germline V gene (reference sequence). The CDR3 length is 16 residues. In nucleotides, the CDR3 is TGTGCCAGTAGTATAGGGGGGACGTCTGGAAACTATGGCTACACCTTC. Its translation is CASSIGGTSGNYGYTF.

V and J are TRBV5-1 and TRBJ2-7; possibly TRBD2 for D (6 bases). V dropped 6 bases and J dropped 2 bases, with 15 bases sitting between them. CDR3 length: 14 amino acids. Germline V gives CDR1 SGHRS, CDR2 YFSETQ. This chain's CDR3 is CASKVLRGPYEQYF. DNA for the CDR3: TGCGCCAGCAAGGTATTGCGGGGCCCCTACGAGCAGTACTTC.

The chain employs TRBV7-9 and TRBJ1-4; a weak D match, TRBD1 (6 bases). CDR1 SEHNR and CDR2 FQNEAQ come from the germline V gene (reference sequence). Trimming shortened V by 3 bases and J by 8 bases, and 19 bases separated the two germline ends. This CDR3 comprises 16 residues. The CDR3 is CASSFLPGTPGEKLFF. In DNA form, the CDR3 reads TGTGCCAGCAGCTTTCTTCCCGGGACACCGGGAGAAAAACTGTTTTTT.

The chain couples TRBV19 to TRBJ1-2, with a possible D match to TRBD1 (5 bases). CDR1 is LNHDA, CDR2 SQIVND, per germline (reference sequence). V lost 5 bases to trimming and J lost 4 bases, with 14 bases between them. The CDR3 covers 14 residues. The CDR3 loop is CASSASTVSYGYTF. CDR3 DNA: TGTGCCAGTAGTGCCTCGACAGTGTCCTATGGCTACACCTTC.

The V and J genes are TRBV6-1 and TRBJ2-1; 11 positions agree with TRBD2. V dropped 8 bases and J dropped 7; count of bases not matched to a gene: 7. In germline, CDR1 is MNHNS, CDR2 SASEGT. The CDR3 is 14 amino acids. The CDR3: CASYKGLAVNEQFF. Written as DNA, the CDR3 is TGTGCCAGCTATAAGGGACTAGCGGTAAATGAGCAGTTCTTC.

V is TRBV10-3 and J is TRBJ1-5; D may be TRBD1 (6 bases). The CDR3 has 12 amino acids. Germline assignment: CDR1 ENHRY and CDR2 SYGVKD. V was trimmed by 6 bases and J by 4 bases, leaving 7 bases between them. The CDR3 loop is CAIRGQNQPQHF. CDR3 bases: TGTGCCATCAGGGGACAAAATCAGCCCCAGCATTTT.

This chain connects TRBV5-4 to TRBJ2-7, with 11 bases lining up with TRBD1. CDR1 is SGHNT, CDR2 YYREEE, per germline (reference sequence). The ends lost 4 bases at V and 0 bases at J; junction bases unmatched: 9. The CDR3 sequence is 17 residues long. Here the CDR3 DNA reads TGTGCCAGCAGCACGACTGGACAGGGGGCAGGCTCCTACGAGCAGTACTTC. It encodes CASSTTGQGAGSYEQYF.

The chain recombines TRBV5-1 with TRBJ1-3; possible D gene TRBD1, 5 bases. V shed 3 bases and J shed 4 bases, with 14 bases lying between them. Germline CDR1 reads SGHRS; CDR2 reads YFSETQ. There are 15 residues in the CDR3. The CDR3 bases are TGCGCCAGCAGCTCCTCGGGCAGGGAAGGAAACACCATATATTTT. It translates to CASSSSGREGNTIYF.

V and J are TRBV7-2 and TRBJ1-2; D is perhaps TRBD1 (6 bases). Trimming removed 5 bases from V and 3 bases from J, with 19 bases in between. The CDR3 sequence is 16 residues long. Germline V gene data show CDR1 as SGHTA and CDR2 as FQGNSA. CDR3 sequence: CASSPQGGVLYYGYTF. DNA for the CDR3: TGTGCCAGCAGCCCACAGGGCGGGGTATTGTACTATGGCTACACCTTC.

The chain's CDR3 is CASKLKWETQYF. The CDR3, as DNA: TGTGCCAGCAAGTTGAAGTGGGAGACCCAGTACTTC. This rearrangement joins TRBV2 to TRBJ2-5; D ambiguous. This CDR3 region has 12 residues. The germline V gene has CDR1 SNHLY and CDR2 FYNNEI. V lost 7 bases and J lost 5, with 11 bases in between.

The chain couples TRBV28 to TRBJ1-5; 7 bases agree with TRBD1. The CDR3 covers 15 residues. V trimming: 3 bases; J trimming: 3 bases; junction bases outside the gene matches: 5. Germline V gives CDR1 MDHEN, CDR2 SYDVKM. The CDR3 reads CASSLMTGYNQPQHF. CDR3 DNA: TGTGCCAGCAGTTTGATGACAGGGTACAATCAGCCCCAGCATTTT.

V is TRBV9 and J is TRBJ1-6, with 8 nucleotides matching TRBD1. Germline trimming cut 0 bases from V and 7 bases from J; bases unmatched to any gene: 9. This CDR3 comprises 17 residues. In germline, CDR1 is SGDLS, CDR2 YYNGEE. CDR3 nucleotides: TGTGCCAGCAGCGTAGCCCCCGCAGGACAGGGAAATTCACCCCTCCACTTT. Translated: CASSVAPAGQGNSPLHF.

This chain connects TRBV27 to TRBJ1-6; no reliable D call. With 4 bases removed from V and 4 bases from J, the gap between germline ends came to 8 bases. In germline, CDR1 is MNHEY, CDR2 SMNVEV (reference sequence). CDR3 size: 14 residues. CDR3 loop: CASSYQVYNSPLHF. The CDR3 DNA follows: TGTGCCAGCAGTTACCAGGTTTATAATTCACCCCTCCACTTT.

This clone was recorded a few times. The gene calls are TRBV18 and TRBJ2-5; TRBD2 agrees at 9 bases. With the DNA end fitting TRBJ2-7 better, the J assignment may be wrong. From germline, CDR1 is KGHSH and CDR2 LQKENI. The CDR3 spans 15 residues. The CDR3 region has the DNA TGTGCCAGCTCACGCCAATGGACTAGCGAATACGAGCAGTACTTC. Its translation is CASSRQWTSEYEQYF.

The count of this clone is one. The J gene is TRBJ1-2, the V gene TRBV28; D possibly corresponds to TRBD1 (5 bases). Germline V gives CDR1 MDHEN, CDR2 SYDVKM. This CDR3 region has 12 residues. V was pared by 5 bases and J by 10 bases, with 14 bases between. CDR3 sequence: CASSQGAQDYTF. DNA for the CDR3: TGTGCCAGCAGTCAAGGGGCGCAGGACTACACCTTC.

The V gene is TRBV18, the J gene TRBJ2-1, with a weak D call TRBD1 (5 bases). V lost 2 bases and J 9 bases, leaving 17 bases between the germline ends. The CDR3 covers 15 residues. Germline CDR1 KGHSH, CDR2 LQKENI. CDR3 loop: CASSPNGASAGEQFF. In DNA, the CDR3 is TGTGCCAGCTCACCAAATGGGGCCTCAGCTGGTGAGCAGTTCTTC.

The rearrangement links TRBV5-4 to TRBJ2-1; 8 bases fit TRBD1. The CDR3 loop spans 16 amino acids. Germline V gene lookup returns CDR1 SGHNT and CDR2 YYREEE (reference sequence). J lost 4 bases, V lost 5 bases, and 11 bases had no gene match. This CDR3 is CASSSGGQGPYNEQFF. CDR3 in DNA: TGTGCCAGCAGTTCCGGAGGACAGGGACCTTACAATGAGCAGTTCTTC.

This clone appeared a single time. CDR3 in amino acids: CASSLHGAADLKYF. CDR3 bases: TGTGCCAGCAGCTTACATGGGGCAGCCGACCTGAAGTACTTC. This chain uses TRBV7-9 with TRBJ2-4; a possible D gene is TRBD1 (5 bases). Trimming stripped 2 bases from V and 14 bases from J, with 19 bases between. This CDR3 comprises 14 residues. The germline gives CDR1 SEHNR, CDR2 FQNEAQ (reference sequence).

This chain joins TRBV6-6 and TRBJ2-3, with D possibly being TRBD2 (6 bases). Germline V gene sequence: CDR1 MNHNY, CDR2 SVGAGI (reference sequence). The CDR3 is 15 amino acids. Trimming cost V 0 bases and J 2 bases, with 9 bases left between them. The CDR3 DNA reads as TGTGCCAGCAGTTACTCGGGAGGCATCACAGATACGCAGTATTTT. This sequence encodes CASSYSGGITDTQYF.

Written as DNA, the CDR3 is TGTGCCAGCAGCTTCTTCACTAACACTGAAGCTTTCTTT. Translation: CASSFFTNTEAFF. The V call is TRBV7-3, the J call TRBJ1-1, with no clear D. Germline values: CDR1 SGHTA, CDR2 FQGTGA. V lost 3 bases to trimming and J lost 2 bases, with 7 bases between them. The CDR3 runs to 13 residues.

This clone has just a few counts. The genes are TRBV6-1 and TRBJ1-3; 8 nucleotides agree with TRBD1. This CDR3 has 17 amino acids. CDR1 MNHNS and CDR2 SASEGT come from the germline V gene. After removal of 2 bases from V and 0 bases from J, the junction contained 6 bases not matched to a gene. The CDR3 DNA is TGTGCCAGCAGTGAAAGGTGGACAGGGTTCTCTGGAAACACCATATATTTT. Protein sequence: CASSERWTGFSGNTIYF.

This chain links TRBV5-4 with TRBJ2-7; 11 nucleotides line up with TRBD1. The V gene end was trimmed by 0 bases and the J gene end by 11 bases; junction bases not matched to a gene: 13. CDR1 and CDR2 (germline): SGHNT, YYREEE (reference sequence). The CDR3 is 16 residues long. The CDR3 reads CASSLGTDRGLGRKYF. The CDR3 DNA follows: TGTGCCAGCAGCTTGGGTACGGACAGGGGGCTAGGGAGGAAGTACTTC.